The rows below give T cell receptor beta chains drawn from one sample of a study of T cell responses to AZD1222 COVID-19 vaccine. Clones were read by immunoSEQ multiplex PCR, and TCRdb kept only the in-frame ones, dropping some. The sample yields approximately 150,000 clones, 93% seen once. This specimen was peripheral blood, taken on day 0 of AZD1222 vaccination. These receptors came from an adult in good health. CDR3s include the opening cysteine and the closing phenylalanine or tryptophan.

CDR3aa: CSASGQGGEKLFF
j_gene: TRBJ1-4
v_gene: TRBV20-1
len: 13

CDR3aa: CASTLRGSTEAFF
j_gene: TRBJ1-1
v_gene: TRBV6-5
len: 13

CDR3aa: CASSRTGYEQYF
j_gene: TRBJ2-7
v_gene: TRBV5-6
len: 12

CDR3aa: CASSPLGWSRDYGYTF
j_gene: TRBJ1-2
v_gene: TRBV7-2
len: 16

CDR3aa: CASSPLGPYAYEQYF
j_gene: TRBJ2-7
v_gene: TRBV3-1/TRBV3-2
len: 15

CDR3aa: CAGLRAGAHYEQYF
j_gene: TRBJ2-7
v_gene: TRBV30
len: 14

CDR3aa: CASSTRADTQYF
j_gene: TRBJ2-3
v_gene: TRBV14
len: 12

CDR3aa: CATSRSSSYEQYF
j_gene: TRBJ2-7
v_gene: TRBV24-1
len: 13

CDR3aa: CASSEDNRAYGYTF
j_gene: TRBJ1-2
v_gene: TRBV2
len: 14

CDR3aa: CSVDKARASGYTF
j_gene: TRBJ1-2
v_gene: TRBV29-1
len: 13

CDR3aa: CAAELGQGMGGYTF
j_gene: TRBJ1-2
v_gene: TRBV5-8
len: 14

CDR3aa: CAWTQGLGYGYTF
j_gene: TRBJ1-2
v_gene: TRBV30
len: 13

CDR3aa: CASIGGDRGRPTDTQYF
j_gene: TRBJ2-3
v_gene: TRBV2
len: 17

CDR3aa: CSASPQGAVTGELFF
j_gene: TRBJ2-2
v_gene: TRBV20-1
len: 15

CDR3aa: CASSIEPGLGWNEQFF
j_gene: TRBJ2-1
v_gene: TRBV19
len: 16

CDR3aa: CASSLPDVSNTGELFF
j_gene: TRBJ2-2
v_gene: TRBV28
len: 16

CDR3aa: CASSQAPQGGQPQHF
j_gene: TRBJ1-5
v_gene: TRBV4-2
len: 15

CDR3aa: CASSRVAASEAFF
j_gene: TRBJ1-1
v_gene: TRBV18
len: 13

CDR3aa: CASSQVASGGRDEQYF
j_gene: TRBJ2-7
v_gene: TRBV3-1/TRBV3-2
len: 16

CDR3aa: CASVFSLDTEAFF
j_gene: TRBJ1-1
v_gene: TRBV12-3/TRBV12-4
len: 13

CDR3aa: CASSWDSPSNSPLHF
j_gene: TRBJ1-6
v_gene: TRBV19
len: 15

CDR3aa: CASSSGWGRSGGYTF
j_gene: TRBJ1-2
v_gene: TRBV28
len: 15

CDR3aa: CSASLSRLGGNNYGYTF
j_gene: TRBJ1-2
v_gene: TRBV20-1
len: 17

CDR3aa: CASSTSGANYGYTF
j_gene: TRBJ1-2
v_gene: TRBV7-9
len: 14

CDR3aa: CATSDFQNNTEAFF
j_gene: TRBJ1-1
v_gene: TRBV24-1
len: 14

CDR3aa: CASTPSGGTKNIQYF
j_gene: TRBJ2-4
v_gene: TRBV28
len: 15

CDR3aa: CASSWIAGGGAYNEQFF
j_gene: TRBJ2-1
v_gene: TRBV28
len: 17

CDR3aa: CASSVAGSGNTIYF
j_gene: TRBJ1-3
v_gene: TRBV25-1
len: 14

CDR3aa: CASSPGTADGNTIYF
j_gene: TRBJ1-3
v_gene: TRBV7-2
len: 15

CDR3aa: CASSHERTGDTEAFF
j_gene: TRBJ1-1
v_gene: TRBV4-1
len: 15

CDR3aa: CASSLLTTGSYGYTF
j_gene: TRBJ1-2
v_gene: TRBV7-9
len: 15

CDR3aa: CASSLVRPFQGGDEKLFF
j_gene: TRBJ1-4
v_gene: TRBV7-2
len: 18

CDR3aa: CASSFGQGARNEQFF
j_gene: TRBJ2-1
v_gene: TRBV5-4
len: 15

CDR3aa: CASSLKGGPRTEAFF
j_gene: TRBJ1-1
v_gene: TRBV7-3
len: 15

CDR3aa: CASSSLAGDTQYF
j_gene: TRBJ2-3
v_gene: TRBV28
len: 13